The entry below describes one T cell receptor (beta chain). The antigen remains unidentified. TCRdb reprocessed the reads via MiXCR and lists one record per CDR3 protein. The sample records about 280,000 distinct CDR3 sequences, 20% to 25% being singletons. Germline V lookup: CDR1 MNHEY, CDR2 SVGEGT. V was pared by 6 bases and J by 5 bases, with 11 bases between. There are 13 residues in the CDR3. The data stem from a study of T cell repertoires in cytomegalovirus infection. Study background: Recently described HLA-C-restricted plus well-studied HLA-B-restricted CMV epitopes were used. Evidence of both CMV infection and a matching HLA type came from public TCR beta signatures.

General study findings and limits: Pooled public TCR beta family frequency picked out CMV carriers with the relevant HLA. Clonotype analysis showed dominance of the ex vivo response by HLA-C-restricted CMV-specific TCR beta clonotypes.

This chain links TRBV6-2 or TRBV6-3 with TRBJ2-1; D perhaps matches TRBD1 (7 bases). The sequence was collected from a human donor in good health (CMV status not recorded). Some clones in this sample may be carry-over from other donors' samples. Sequencing was performed on cultured PBMCs, taken from culture after CMV antigen stimulation. CDR3 DNA sequence: TGTGCCAGCAGGCAGGGGGGTGACAATGAGCAGTTCTTC. It is translated as CASRQGGDNEQFF.